A single sample gave rise to the 17 T cell receptor beta chains below, sequenced in a study of CD8+ T cells in alopecia areata. RNA extraction was followed by reverse transcription into cDNA, which acted as the sequencing template. The data were produced by immunoSEQ multiplex PCR, yet TCRdb's version contains in-frame clones alone and is incomplete. The data hold roughly 140,000 clones, with roughly 60% observed a single time. Material for sequencing was CD8+ T cells sorted from blood. The receptors shown here come from a human donor in good health.

This clone was seen a few times. The chain is built from TRBV5-1 and TRBJ2-3; 8 nucleotides match TRBD2. Trimming cost V 4 bases and J 1 base; bases outside gene matches: 5. The CDR3 contains 15 residues. Germline-derived CDR1 and CDR2 are SGHRS and YFSETQ. The CDR3 sequence is CASSTRAGGTDTQYF. CDR3 nucleotides: TGCGCCAGCAGCACACGAGCGGGAGGCACAGATACGCAGTATTTT.

This chain links TRBV9 with TRBJ1-5; D possibly corresponds to TRBD1 (6 bases). Germline CDR1 is SGDLS and CDR2 is YYNGEE. V shed 4 bases and J shed 2 bases, with 13 bases lying between them. CDR3 length equals 15 residues. This CDR3 is CASSTDSGGNQPQHF. The CDR3 DNA reads as TGTGCCAGCAGCACGGACAGTGGGGGCAATCAGCCCCAGCATTTT.

The chain carries TRBV4-1 and TRBJ1-2, with D possibly TRBD1 on 5 matching bases. The germline V and J ends were trimmed by 0 bases and 6 bases, with 17 bases remaining between them. The CDR3 covers 16 residues. The germline CDR1 and CDR2 sequences are MGHRA and YSYEKL. The CDR3 region is CASSQEPGLKQDGYTF. CDR3 coding DNA: TGCGCCAGCAGCCAAGAACCGGGACTAAAGCAAGATGGCTACACCTTC.

The gene calls are TRBV7-2 and TRBJ1-5; D unclear. The CDR3 is 17 amino acids. V was clipped by 1 base and J by 0 bases, with 13 bases between them. CDR1 SGHTA and CDR2 FQGNSA come from the germline V gene. The chain's CDR3 is CASSLEWSLSSNQPQHF. Written as DNA, the CDR3 is TGTGCCAGCAGCTTAGAGTGGAGCCTTTCTAGCAATCAGCCCCAGCATTTT. Based on the CDR3 plus reference TRBV7-2 and TRBJ1-5, the full variable domain is GAGVSQSPSNKVTEKGKDVELRCDPISGHTALYWYRQSLGQGLEFLIYFQGNSAPDKSGLPSDRFSAERTGGSVSTLTIQRTQQEDSAVYLCASSLEWSLSSNQPQHFGDGTRLSIL.

This chain links TRBV5-1 with TRBJ2-3; possibly TRBD1 for D (6 bases). The V gene's germline CDR1 is SGHRS and CDR2 YFSETQ. The CDR3 totals 15 residues. V lost 4 bases to trimming and J lost 2 bases, with 14 bases between them. The CDR3 nucleotides read TGCGCCAGCAGCCCACGGGACAAGACCACAGATACGCAGTATTTT. Translation: CASSPRDKTTDTQYF.

The V call is TRBV15, the J call TRBJ2-7; 7 nucleotides line up with TRBD2. CDR1 and CDR2 (germline): LNHNV, YYDKDF (reference sequence). V lost 3 bases to trimming and J lost 3 bases; unmatched junction nucleotides: 8. The CDR3 is 15 residues long. The CDR3 is CATSSLPGTNYEQYF. The CDR3 DNA is TGTGCCACCAGCAGCCTCCCAGGGACTAACTACGAGCAGTACTTC.

The chain is built from TRBV7-9 and TRBJ2-7; D gene ambiguous. Trimming removed 1 base at V and 2 bases at J, with 3 bases between. This CDR3 spans 12 amino acids. The V gene's germline CDR1 is SEHNR and CDR2 FQNEAQ (reference sequence). CDR3 region: CASSLVPYEQYF. Written as DNA, the CDR3 is TGTGCCAGCAGCTTAGTACCCTACGAGCAGTACTTC.

The gene calls are TRBV6-5 and TRBJ1-4; D ambiguous. Germline CDR1 is MNHEY and CDR2 is SVGAGI. V gave up 5 bases and J gave up 0 bases, with 7 bases separating them. The CDR3 is made up of 14 amino acids. For the CDR3, the DNA is TGTGCCAGCAGTAGTAGCGCAACTAATGAAAAACTGTTTTTT. It is translated as CASSSSATNEKLFF.

This clone has just a few counts. The J gene is TRBJ2-7, the V gene TRBV5-1; TRBD2 matches at 8 bases. Germline lookup yields CDR1 SGHRS and CDR2 YFSETQ. The CDR3 is 17 amino acids. The V segment lost 4 bases and the J segment 0 bases; nucleotides outside the gene matches: 12. CDR3 region: CASSLNSGTYRSYEQYF. The CDR3 DNA reads TGCGCCAGCAGCCTGAATAGCGGGACTTACCGCTCCTACGAGCAGTACTTC.

The chain combines TRBV19 with TRBJ2-4, with D unresolved. Germline V gene sequence: CDR1 LNHDA, CDR2 SQIVND (reference sequence). The CDR3 runs 17 residues. The V end lost 4 bases, the J end lost 1 base, and 17 bases lay between the germline ends. CDR3 protein: CASSKPQQVGAKNIQYF. CDR3 in DNA: TGTGCCAGTAGTAAGCCTCAGCAGGTGGGGGCCAAAAACATTCAGTACTTC. The full variable domain, rest sourced from reference TRBV19 and TRBJ2-4, is DGGITQSPKYLFRKEGQNVTLSCEQNLNHDAMYWYRQDPGQGLRLIYYSQIVNDFQKGDIAEGYSVSREKKESFPLTVTSAQKNPTAFYLCASSKPQQVGAKNIQYFGAGTRLSVL.

The gene calls are TRBV2 and TRBJ2-7, with D possibly TRBD1 on 6 matching bases. The CDR3 covers 17 residues. CDR1 is SNHLY and CDR2 is FYNNEI in the germline V gene. The V gene lost 2 bases and the J gene lost 3 bases, with 20 bases spanning the gap. The CDR3 spells CASSETGQGSPYYEQYF. CDR3 DNA: TGTGCCAGCAGTGAAACAGGGCAGGGGTCCCCCTACTACGAGCAGTACTTC.

The rearrangement uses TRBV28 and TRBJ1-2; 7 bases map to TRBD1. This CDR3 has 15 amino acids. Losses at the gene ends were 0 bases for V and 9 bases for J; bases not matched to a gene: 10. The germline CDR1 and CDR2 sequences are MDHEN and SYDVKM. Here the CDR3 reads CASSLWMEGATSYTF. Written as DNA, the CDR3 is TGTGCCAGCAGTTTATGGATGGAGGGGGCAACTAGCTACACCTTC.

This clone was seen a handful of times. No conserved phenylalanine or tryptophan is present at the end of the CDR3, so a read error is the likely explanation. No DNA is shown, since the ends of the CDR3 on it are uncertain; the CDR3 is the one TCRdb lists. The chain carries TRBV7-9 and TRBJ2-4; the table's D call TRBD2 went unverified against the DNA. Germline loops: CDR1 SEHNR, CDR2 FQNEAQ (reference sequence). With termini counted, the CDR3 has 8 amino acids. This CDR3 is CASRSTSI.

This chain joins TRBV14 and TRBJ2-3; 7 bases fit TRBD2. After removal of 0 bases from V and 1 base from J, the junction contained 10 bases not matched to a gene. This CDR3 has 18 residues. Germline-derived CDR1 and CDR2 are SGHDN and FVKESK. The CDR3 loop is CASSQDAYAAGGTDTQYF. In DNA, the CDR3 is TGTGCCAGCAGCCAAGATGCCTATGCCGCGGGAGGCACAGATACGCAGTATTTT.

The rearrangement joins TRBV29-1 to TRBJ2-7, with D possibly TRBD1 on 6 matching bases. V was pared by 4 bases and J by 1 base, with 11 bases between. CDR3 length: 13 amino acids. The germline CDR1 and CDR2 sequences are SQVTM and ANQGSEA. In DNA form, the CDR3 reads TGCAGCGTTGTCCACGGACAGTCCTACGAGCAGTACTTC. It is translated as CSVVHGQSYEQYF.

This chain links TRBV10-2 with TRBJ2-1; D possibly uses TRBD1 or TRBD2 (5 bases each). CDR3 length: 14 amino acids. V was shortened by 5 bases and J by 0 bases, with 8 bases between the two germline ends. The germline CDR1 and CDR2 sequences are WSHSY and SAAADI. The CDR3 nucleotides read TGCGCCAGCAGTCCAGGGAGCTCCTACAATGAGCAGTTCTTC. This sequence encodes CASSPGSSYNEQFF.

A single count supports this clone. The genes are TRBV5-6 and TRBJ2-7; TRBD1 agrees at 7 bases. Looked up from germline, CDR1 is SGHDT and CDR2 is YYEEEE. V shed 2 bases and J 6 bases; nucleotides not matched to a gene: 5. The CDR3 runs to 13 residues. The CDR3 sequence is CASSFATGTEQYF. CDR3 sequence (DNA): TGTGCCAGCAGCTTCGCGACAGGGACCGAGCAGTACTTC. Filled out from reference TRBV5-6 and TRBJ2-7, the complete variable domain reads DAGVTQSPTHLIKTRGQQVTLRCSPKSGHDTVSWYQQALGQGPQFIFQYYEEEERQRGNFPDRFSGHQFPNYSSELNVNALLLGDSALYLCASSFATGTEQYFGPGTRLTVT.